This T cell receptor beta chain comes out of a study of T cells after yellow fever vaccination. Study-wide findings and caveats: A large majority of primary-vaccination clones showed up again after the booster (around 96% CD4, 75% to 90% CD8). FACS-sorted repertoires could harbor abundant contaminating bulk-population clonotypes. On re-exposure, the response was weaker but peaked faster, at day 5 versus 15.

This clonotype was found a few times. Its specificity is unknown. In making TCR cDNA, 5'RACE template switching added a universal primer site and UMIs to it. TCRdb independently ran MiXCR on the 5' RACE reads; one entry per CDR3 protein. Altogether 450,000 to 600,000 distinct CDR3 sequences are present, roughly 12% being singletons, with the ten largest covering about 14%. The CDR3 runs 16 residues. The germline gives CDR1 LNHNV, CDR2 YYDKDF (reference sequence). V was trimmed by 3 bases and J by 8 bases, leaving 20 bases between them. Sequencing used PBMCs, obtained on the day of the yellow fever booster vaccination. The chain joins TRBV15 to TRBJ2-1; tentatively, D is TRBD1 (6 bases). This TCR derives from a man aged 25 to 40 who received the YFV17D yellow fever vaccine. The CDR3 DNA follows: TGTGCCACCAGCAGGGGTTCAGGGGTCCGGTCGCATGAGCAGTTCTTC. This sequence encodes CATSRGSGVRSHEQFF.